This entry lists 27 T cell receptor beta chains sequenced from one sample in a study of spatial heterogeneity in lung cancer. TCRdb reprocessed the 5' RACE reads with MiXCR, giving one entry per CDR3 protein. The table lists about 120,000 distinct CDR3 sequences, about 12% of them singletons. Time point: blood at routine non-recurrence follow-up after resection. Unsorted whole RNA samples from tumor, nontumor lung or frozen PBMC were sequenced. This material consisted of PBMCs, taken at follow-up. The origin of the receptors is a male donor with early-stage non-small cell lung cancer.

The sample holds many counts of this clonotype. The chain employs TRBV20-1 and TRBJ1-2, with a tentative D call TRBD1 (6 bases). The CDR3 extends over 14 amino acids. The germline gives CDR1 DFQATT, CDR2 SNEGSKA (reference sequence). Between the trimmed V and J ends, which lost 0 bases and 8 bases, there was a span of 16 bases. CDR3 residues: CSARDLIQGNGYTF. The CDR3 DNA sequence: TGCAGTGCTAGAGATCTCATACAGGGCAACGGCTACACCTTC.

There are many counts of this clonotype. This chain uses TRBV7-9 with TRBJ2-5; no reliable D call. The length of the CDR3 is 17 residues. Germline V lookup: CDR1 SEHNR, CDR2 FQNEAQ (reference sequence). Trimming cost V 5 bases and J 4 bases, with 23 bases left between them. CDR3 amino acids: CASSRWLGTTTGETQYF. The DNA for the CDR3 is TGTGCCAGCAGCCGATGGCTAGGCACCACGACGGGAGAGACCCAGTACTTC.

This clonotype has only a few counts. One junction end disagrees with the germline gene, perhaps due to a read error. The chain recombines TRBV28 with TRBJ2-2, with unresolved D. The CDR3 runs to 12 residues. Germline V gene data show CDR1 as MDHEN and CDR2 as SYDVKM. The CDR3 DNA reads TGTGCCAGCAGTTCCCACACGGGGGAGCTGTTTTTT. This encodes CASSSHTGELFF.

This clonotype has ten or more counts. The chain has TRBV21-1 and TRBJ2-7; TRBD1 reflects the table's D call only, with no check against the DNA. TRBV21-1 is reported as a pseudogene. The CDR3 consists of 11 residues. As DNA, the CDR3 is TGTGCCAGCAGCACTGGGGCCGAGCAGTACTTC. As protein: CASSTGAEQYF.

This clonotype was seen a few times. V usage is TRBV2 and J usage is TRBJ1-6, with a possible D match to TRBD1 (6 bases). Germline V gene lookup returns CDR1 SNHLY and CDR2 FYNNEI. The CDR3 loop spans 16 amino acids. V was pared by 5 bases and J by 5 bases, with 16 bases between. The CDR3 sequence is CASSSQGADNNSPLHF. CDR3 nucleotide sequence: TGTGCCAGCAGTTCACAGGGTGCTGATAATAATTCACCCCTCCACTTT.

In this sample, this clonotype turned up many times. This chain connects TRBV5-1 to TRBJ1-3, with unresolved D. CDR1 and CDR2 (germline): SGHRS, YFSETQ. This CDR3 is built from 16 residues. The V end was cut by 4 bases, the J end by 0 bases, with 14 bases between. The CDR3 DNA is TGCGCCAGCAGCCACAGTGGCAGCTCCTCTGGAAACACCATATATTTT. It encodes CASSHSGSSSGNTIYF. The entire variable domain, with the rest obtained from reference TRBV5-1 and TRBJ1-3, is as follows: KAGVTQTPRYLIKTRGQQVTLSCSPISGHRSVSWYQQTPGQGLQFLFEYFSETQRNKGNFPGRFSGRQFSNSRSEMNVSTLELGDSALYLCASSHSGSSSGNTIYFGEGSWLTVV.

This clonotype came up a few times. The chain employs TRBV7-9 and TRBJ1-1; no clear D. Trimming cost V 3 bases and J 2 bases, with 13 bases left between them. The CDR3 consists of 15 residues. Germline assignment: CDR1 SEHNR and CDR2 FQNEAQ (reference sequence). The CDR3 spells CASSFPFGNNTEAFF. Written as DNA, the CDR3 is TGTGCCAGCAGCTTTCCCTTCGGGAACAACACTGAAGCTTTCTTT. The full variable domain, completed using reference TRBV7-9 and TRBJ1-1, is DTGVSQNPRHKITKRGQNVTFRCDPISEHNRLYWYRQTLGQGPEFLTYFQNEAQLEKSRLLSDRFSAERPKGSFSTLEIQRTEQGDSAMYLCASSFPFGNNTEAFFGQGTRLTVV.

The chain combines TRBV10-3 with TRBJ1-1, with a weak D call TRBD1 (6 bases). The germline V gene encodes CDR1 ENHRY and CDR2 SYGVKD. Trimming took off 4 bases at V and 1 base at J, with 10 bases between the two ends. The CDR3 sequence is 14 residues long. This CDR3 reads CAISADSSNTEAFF. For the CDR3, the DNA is TGTGCCATCAGTGCGGACAGCTCGAACACTGAAGCTTTCTTT.

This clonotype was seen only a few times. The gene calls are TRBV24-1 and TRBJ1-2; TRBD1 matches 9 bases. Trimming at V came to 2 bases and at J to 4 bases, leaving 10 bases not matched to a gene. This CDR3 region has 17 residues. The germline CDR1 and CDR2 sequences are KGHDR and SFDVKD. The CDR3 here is CATSDSAPGQGTYGYTF. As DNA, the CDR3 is TGTGCCACCAGTGATTCAGCCCCGGGACAGGGCACCTATGGCTACACCTTC.

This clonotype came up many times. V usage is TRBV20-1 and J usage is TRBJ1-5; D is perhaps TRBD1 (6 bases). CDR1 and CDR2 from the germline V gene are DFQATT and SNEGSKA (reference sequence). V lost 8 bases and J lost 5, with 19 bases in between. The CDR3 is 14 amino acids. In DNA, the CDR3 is TGCAGTATCCAAACGCAGGGGAGAGATCAGCCCCAGCATTTT. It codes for CSIQTQGRDQPQHF.

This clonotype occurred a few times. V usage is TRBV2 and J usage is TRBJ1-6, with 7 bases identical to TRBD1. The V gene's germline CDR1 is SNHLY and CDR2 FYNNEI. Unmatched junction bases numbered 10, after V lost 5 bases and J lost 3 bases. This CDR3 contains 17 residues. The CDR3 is CASSHAGTAGYNSPLHF. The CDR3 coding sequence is TGTGCCAGCAGTCACGCCGGGACAGCGGGCTATAATTCACCCCTCCACTTT.

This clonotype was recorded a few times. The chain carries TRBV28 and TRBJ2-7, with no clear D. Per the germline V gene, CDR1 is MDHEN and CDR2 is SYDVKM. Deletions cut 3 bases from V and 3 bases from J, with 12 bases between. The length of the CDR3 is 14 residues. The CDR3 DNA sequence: TGTGCCAGCAGTTTGAGTGCCAGAGACTACGAGCAGTACTTC. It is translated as CASSLSARDYEQYF.

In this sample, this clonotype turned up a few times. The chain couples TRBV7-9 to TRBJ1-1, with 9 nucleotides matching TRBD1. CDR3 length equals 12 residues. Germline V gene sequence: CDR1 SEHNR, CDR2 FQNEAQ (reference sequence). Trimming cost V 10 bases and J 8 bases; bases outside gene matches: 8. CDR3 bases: TGTGCCACCTCGACAGGGGGAACGGAAGCTTTCTTT. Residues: CATSTGGTEAFF.

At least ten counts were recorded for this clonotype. The chain's CDR3 is CSVGKGAHQETQYF. In nucleotides, the CDR3 is TGCAGCGTTGGTAAGGGGGCCCACCAAGAGACCCAGTACTTC. The V and J genes are TRBV29-1 and TRBJ2-5; TRBD1 matches at 7 bases. V shed 4 bases, J shed 0 bases, and the junction held 5 bases outside the gene matches. Germline CDR1 is SQVTM and CDR2 is ANQGSEA. This CDR3 comprises 14 residues.

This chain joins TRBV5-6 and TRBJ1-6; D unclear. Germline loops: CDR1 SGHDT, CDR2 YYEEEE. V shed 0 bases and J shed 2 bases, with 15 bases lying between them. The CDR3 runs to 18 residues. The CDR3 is CASSLEGELSTYNSPLHF. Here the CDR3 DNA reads TGTGCCAGCAGCTTGGAGGGTGAACTAAGCACCTATAATTCACCCCTCCACTTT.

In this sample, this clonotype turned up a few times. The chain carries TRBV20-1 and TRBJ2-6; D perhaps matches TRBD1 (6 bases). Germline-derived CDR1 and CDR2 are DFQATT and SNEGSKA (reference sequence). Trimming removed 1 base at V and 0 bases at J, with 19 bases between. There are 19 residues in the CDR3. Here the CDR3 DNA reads TGCAGTGCTAGAGGGACAGACTTTAAAACTGCCTCTGGGGCCAACGTCCTGACTTTC. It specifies CSARGTDFKTASGANVLTF.

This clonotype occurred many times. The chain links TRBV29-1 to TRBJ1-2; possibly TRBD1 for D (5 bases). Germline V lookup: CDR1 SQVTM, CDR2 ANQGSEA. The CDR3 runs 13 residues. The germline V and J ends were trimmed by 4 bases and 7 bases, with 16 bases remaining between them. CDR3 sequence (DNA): TGCAGCGTTGCTAGACAGTCGGTGGGTGGCTACACCTTC. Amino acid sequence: CSVARQSVGGYTF.

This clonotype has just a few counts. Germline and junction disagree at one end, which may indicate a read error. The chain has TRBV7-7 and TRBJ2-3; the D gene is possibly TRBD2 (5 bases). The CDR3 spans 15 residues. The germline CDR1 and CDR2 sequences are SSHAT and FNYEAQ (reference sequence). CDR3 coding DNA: TGTGCTAGCAGCCACGGACTGGAGTTCGACGATACGCAGTATTTT. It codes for CASSHGLEFDDTQYF.

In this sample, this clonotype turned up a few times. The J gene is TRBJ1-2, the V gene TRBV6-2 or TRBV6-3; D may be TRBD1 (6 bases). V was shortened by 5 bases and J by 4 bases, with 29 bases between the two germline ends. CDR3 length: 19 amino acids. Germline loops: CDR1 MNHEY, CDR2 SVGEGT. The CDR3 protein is CASSQPTGTIKMHFYGYTF. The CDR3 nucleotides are TGTGCCAGCAGTCAACCGACAGGAACTATCAAGATGCACTTCTATGGCTACACCTTC.

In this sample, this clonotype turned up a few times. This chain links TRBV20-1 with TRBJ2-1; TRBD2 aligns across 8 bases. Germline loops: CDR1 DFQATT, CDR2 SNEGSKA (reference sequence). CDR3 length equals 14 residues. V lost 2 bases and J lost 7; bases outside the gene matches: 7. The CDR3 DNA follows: TGCAGTGCTAGACCCCCACCGGGGGGGAATGAGCAGTTCTTC. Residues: CSARPPPGGNEQFF.

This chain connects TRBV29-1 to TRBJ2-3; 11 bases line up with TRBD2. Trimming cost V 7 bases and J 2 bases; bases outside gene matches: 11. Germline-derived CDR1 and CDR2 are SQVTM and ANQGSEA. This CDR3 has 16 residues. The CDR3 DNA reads TGCAGCGCTCGAACGAGACTAGCGGGGACCACAGATACGCAGTATTTT. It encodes CSARTRLAGTTDTQYF.

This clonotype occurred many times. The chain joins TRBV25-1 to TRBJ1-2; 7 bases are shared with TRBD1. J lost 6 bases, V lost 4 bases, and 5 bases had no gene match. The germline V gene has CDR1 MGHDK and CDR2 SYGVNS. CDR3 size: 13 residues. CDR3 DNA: TGTGCCAGCAGTGGAAGGGGGCACGATGGCTACACCTTC. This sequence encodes CASSGRGHDGYTF.

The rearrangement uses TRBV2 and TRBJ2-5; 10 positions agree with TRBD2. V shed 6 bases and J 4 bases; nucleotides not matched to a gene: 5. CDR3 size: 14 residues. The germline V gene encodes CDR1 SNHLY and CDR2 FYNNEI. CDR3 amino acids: CASRRSGGAETQYF. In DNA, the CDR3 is TGTGCCAGCAGGAGGAGCGGGGGGGCAGAGACCCAGTACTTC.

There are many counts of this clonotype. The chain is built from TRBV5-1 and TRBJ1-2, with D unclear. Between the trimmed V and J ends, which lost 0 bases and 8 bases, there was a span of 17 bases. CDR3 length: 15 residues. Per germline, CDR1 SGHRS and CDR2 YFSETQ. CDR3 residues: CASSLDGDSRRGYTF. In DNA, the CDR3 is TGCGCCAGCAGCTTGGATGGTGATTCCCGGAGGGGCTACACCTTC.

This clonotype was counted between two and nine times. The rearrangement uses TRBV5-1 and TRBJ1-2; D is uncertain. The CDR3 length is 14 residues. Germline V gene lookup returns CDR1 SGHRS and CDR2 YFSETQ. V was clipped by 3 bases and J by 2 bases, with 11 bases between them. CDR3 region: CASSSGRGNYGYTF. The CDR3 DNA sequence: TGCGCCAGCAGCTCCGGGAGAGGCAACTATGGCTACACCTTC.

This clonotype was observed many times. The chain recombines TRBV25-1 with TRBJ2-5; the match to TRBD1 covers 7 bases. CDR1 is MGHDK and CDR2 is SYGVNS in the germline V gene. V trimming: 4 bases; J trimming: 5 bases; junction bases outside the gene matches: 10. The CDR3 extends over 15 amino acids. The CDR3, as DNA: TGTGCCAGCAGTGCCGGACAGGCTATCTTGGAGACCCAGTACTTC. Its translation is CASSAGQAILETQYF.

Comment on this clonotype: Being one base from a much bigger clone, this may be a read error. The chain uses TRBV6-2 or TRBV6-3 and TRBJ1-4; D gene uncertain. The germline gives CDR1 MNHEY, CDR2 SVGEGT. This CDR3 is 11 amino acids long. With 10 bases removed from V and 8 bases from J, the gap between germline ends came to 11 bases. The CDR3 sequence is CATSEWEKLFF. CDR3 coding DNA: TGTGCCACCTCTGAATGGGAAAAACTGTTTTTT.